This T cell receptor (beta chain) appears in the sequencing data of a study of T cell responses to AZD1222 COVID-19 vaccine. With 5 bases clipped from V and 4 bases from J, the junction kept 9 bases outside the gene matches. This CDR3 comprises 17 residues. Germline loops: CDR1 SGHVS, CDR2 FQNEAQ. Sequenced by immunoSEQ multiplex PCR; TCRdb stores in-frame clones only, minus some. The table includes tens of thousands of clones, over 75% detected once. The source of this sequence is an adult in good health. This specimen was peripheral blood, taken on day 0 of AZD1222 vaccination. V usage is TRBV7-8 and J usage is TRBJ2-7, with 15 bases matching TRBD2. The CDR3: CASSRTSGGVAGYEQYF. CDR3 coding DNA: TGTGCCAGCAGCCGGACTAGCGGGGGGGTTGCGGGATACGAGCAGTACTTC.